The clone carrying this TCR beta chain has a count of ten or more. As yet, its antigen is unknown. UMIs were added to TCR cDNA along with a universal primer site when it was made by 5'RACE template switching. TCRdb independently ran MiXCR on the 5' RACE reads; one entry per CDR3 protein. The sample lists some 110,000 distinct CDR3 sequences, approximately 7.1% occurring once. This sample is drawn from a study of T cells after yellow fever vaccination. Study outcomes and limitations: Re-detected after boosting: most primary clones, around 97% of CD4 and 88% of CD8. The appearance of a small share of clonotypes in both CD4 and CD8 compartments was observed. There was a possibility that FACS-sorted repertoires contained abundant clonotypes contaminating from the bulk population.

The germline V gene has CDR1 MGHRA and CDR2 YSYEKL. Trimming took 2 bases from V and 0 from J, leaving 25 bases between them. This CDR3 has 21 amino acids. V usage is TRBV4-1 and J usage is TRBJ1-4; a possible D gene is TRBD1 (6 bases). The TCR comes from a man younger than 35 who received the YFV17D yellow fever vaccine. The specimen was CD4+ T cells sorted from PBMCs, collected about 49 days after the first yellow fever vaccination. The CDR3 sequence is CASSQLVMVAGASATNEKLFF. CDR3 DNA sequence: TGCGCCAGCAGCCAACTTGTGATGGTCGCAGGGGCGAGTGCAACTAATGAAAAACTGTTTTTT.